The rows below give T cell receptor beta chains drawn from one sample of a study of T cells in Graves' hyperthyroidism and ophthalmopathy. Each CDR3 protein gets one entry after TCRdb re-called the multiplex PCR reads with MiXCR. The table includes around 250,000 distinct CDR3 sequences, roughly 15% detected once. The sample comprised blood. These receptors originate from a woman between 40 and 50 years old with Graves' hyperthyroidism that later progressed to Graves' ophthalmopathy. Both conserved end residues are part of each CDR3. A D gene is named only where the DNA matches it firmly. The listing skips clone size in some rows; elsewhere it reads once, few, many or a size class.

j_call clone_size cdr3_length d_call v_call cdr3_aa cdr3_nt
TRBJ1-1 many 16 . TRBV14 CASSRRDRGMNTEAFF TGTGCCAGCAGCCGCCGGGACCGAGGAATGAACACTGAAGCTTTCTTT
TRBJ1-6 many 15 . TRBV5-1 CASSLGTYTVSPLHF TGCGCCAGCAGCTTGGGGACATATACAGTTTCACCCCTCCACTTT
TRBJ1-1 . 17 . TRBV18 CASSLSVLTVSNTEAFF TGTGCCAGCTCACTCTCCGTACTGACAGTTAGCAACACTGAAGCTTTCTTT
TRBJ2-1 many 11 . TRBV3-1 CASSQMNEQLF TGTGCCAGCAGCCAGATGAATGAGCAGCTCTTC
TRBJ1-4 many 13 . TRBV28 CASSFQGREKLFF TGTGCCAGCAGTTTTCAAGGGCGGGAAAAACTGTTTTTT
TRBJ1-1 many 15 . TRBV27 CASSWGGGENTEAFF TGTGCCAGCAGTTGGGGTGGGGGCGAGAACACTGAAGCTTTCTTT
TRBJ2-1 many 14 . TRBV5-5 CASSLIGGYNEQFF TGTGCCAGCAGCTTGATTGGCGGGTACAATGAGCAGTTCTTC
TRBJ1-3 . 15 TRBD1 TRBV19 CASSPWDSTGNTIYF TGTGCCAGTAGTCCCTGGGACAGTACTGGAAACACCATATATTTT
TRBJ2-1 few 13 . TRBV20-1 CSARVLGYNEQFF TGCAGTGCTAGAGTTCTAGGCTACAATGAGCAGTTCTTC
TRBJ1-5 few 16 . TRBV6-2/TRBV6-3 CASSPGRGNSNQPQHF TGTGCCAGCAGCCCGGGTAGGGGGAATAGCAATCAGCCCCAGCATTTT
TRBJ2-7 many 13 . TRBV27 CASSLRESYEQYF TGTGCCAGCAGTTTAAGGGAGTCCTACGAGCAGTACTTC
TRBJ1-6 many 13 . TRBV20-1 CSTRDVLNSPLHF TGCAGTACTAGAGACGTTCTTAATTCACCCCTCCACTTT
TRBJ1-5 many 15 . TRBV20-1 CSASTRGQSNQPQHF TGCAGTGCTAGTACGAGGGGCCAGAGCAATCAGCCCCAGCATTTT
TRBJ1-1 many 13 . TRBV11-2 CASSLAGYTEAFF TGTGCCAGCAGCTTAGCAGGGTACACTGAAGCTTTCTTT
TRBJ1-6 many 15 TRBD1 TRBV20-1 CSASEPIQGDSPLHF TGCAGTGCTAGTGAGCCGATACAGGGGGATTCACCCCTCCACTTT